Listed below are T cell receptor beta chains from one sample, sequenced in a study of T cell responses to AZD1222 COVID-19 vaccine. Profiling relied on immunoSEQ multiplex PCR, and the TCRdb table lists in-frame clones only, not all of them. This sample has roughly 33,000 clones, with 70% to 80% found just once. The specimen was peripheral blood, collected 28 days after the second AZD1222 dose. The receptors derive from an adult who received the AZD1222 COVID-19 vaccine. Both conserved end residues are part of each CDR3. A D gene is named only where the DNA matches it firmly. The size entry is marked missing in some rows and otherwise reads once, few, many or a size class.

d_call	cdr3_length	v_call	j_call	clone_size	cdr3_nt	cdr3_aa
-	15	TRBV5-4	TRBJ2-3	-	TGTGCCACCTCGCGCCGGACCACGAACATGGATACGCAGTATTTT	CATSRRTTNMDTQYF
-	17	TRBV7-9	TRBJ2-2	-	TGTGCCAGCAGCGATCCCAGGGGCCTTGCGAACACCGGGGAGCTGTTTTTT	CASSDPRGLANTGELFF
TRBD1	15	TRBV5-1	TRBJ2-3	-	TGCGCCAGCAGCTACCTACAGGGGAGCACAGATACGCAGTATTTT	CASSYLQGSTDTQYF
TRBD1	15	TRBV7-9	TRBJ1-4	-	TGTGCCAGCAGCTTACAGGACAGGACTAATGAAAAACTGTTTTTT	CASSLQDRTNEKLFF
-	15	TRBV11-2	TRBJ1-2	-	TGTGCCAGCAGCACCCGCCTACAGAGGAACTATGGCTACACCTTC	CASSTRLQRNYGYTF
-	13	TRBV5-8	TRBJ1-4	-	TGTGCCAGCAGCCCAAGGGTGTATGAAAAACTGTTTTTT	CASSPRVYEKLFF
-	12	TRBV30	TRBJ1-2	-	TGTGCCTGGATGCGGACGTTCTATGGCTACACCTTC	CAWMRTFYGYTF
-	14	TRBV18	TRBJ1-5	-	TGTGCCAGCACGACCGGGACGGACAATCAGCCCCAGCATTTT	CASTTGTDNQPQHF
-	13	TRBV3-1/TRBV3-2	TRBJ1-1	few	TGTGCCAGCAGCCGTACAGGGTCCGCTGAAGCTTTCTTT	CASSRTGSAEAFF
-	15	TRBV5-8	TRBJ1-4	-	TGTGCCAGCAGCCACCGGGACTTCTATAGTGAAAAACTGTTTTTT	CASSHRDFYSEKLFF
-	16	TRBV5-8	TRBJ1-5	-	TGTGCCAGCAGCTATTACCAAGGGGGTTCCAGCCAGCCCCAGCATTTT	CASSYYQGGSSQPQHF